This T cell receptor (beta chain) was identified in a study of T cell repertoires in cytomegalovirus infection. CDR1 PRHDT and CDR2 FYEKMQ come from the germline V gene (reference sequence). The CDR3 runs to 14 residues. V was trimmed by 5 bases and J by 7 bases, leaving 15 bases between them. TCRdb processed the reads anew with MiXCR; each CDR3 protein has one entry. The sample holds about 600,000 distinct CDR3 sequences, about 24% seen once. The chain uses TRBV13 and TRBJ2-1; D is possibly TRBD2 (7 bases). Sample: CD8+ T cells from PBMCs. This TCR came from a human donor in good health (CMV status not recorded). Some clones in this sample may be carry-over from other donors' samples. DNA for the CDR3: TGTGCCAGCAGCCGGGGGGCCGTCAGGAATGAGCAGTTCTTC. It is translated as CASSRGAVRNEQFF.